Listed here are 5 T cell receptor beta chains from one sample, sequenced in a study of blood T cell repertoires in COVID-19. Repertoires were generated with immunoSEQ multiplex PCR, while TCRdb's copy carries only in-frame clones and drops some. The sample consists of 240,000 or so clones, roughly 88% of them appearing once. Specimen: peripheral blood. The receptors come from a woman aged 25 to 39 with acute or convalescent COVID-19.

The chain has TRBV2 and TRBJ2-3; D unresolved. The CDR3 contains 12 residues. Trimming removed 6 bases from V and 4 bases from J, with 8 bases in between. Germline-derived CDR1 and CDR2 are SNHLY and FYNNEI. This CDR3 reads CASRGLSDTQYF. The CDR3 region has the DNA TGTGCCAGCAGGGGCTTGTCAGATACGCAGTATTTT.

CDR3 in DNA: TGTGCCAGCAGCCAATATCCCCCCGGGACAGGGGGCAATCGATCAAGAAAACTGTTTTTT. Protein: CASSQYPPGTGGNRSRKLFF. V is TRBV3-1 (or the pseudogene TRBV3-2) and J is TRBJ1-4, with 12 bases fitting TRBD1. In germline, CDR1 is LGHDT, CDR2 YNNKEL (reference sequence). The trim removed 2 bases at V and 10 bases at J, leaving 20 bases unmatched. The CDR3 sequence is 20 residues long.

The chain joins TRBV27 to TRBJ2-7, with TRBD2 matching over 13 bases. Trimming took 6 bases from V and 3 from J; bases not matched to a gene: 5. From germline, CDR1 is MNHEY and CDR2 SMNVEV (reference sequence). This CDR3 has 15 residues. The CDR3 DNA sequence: TGTGCCAGCAGGCCGGGACTAGCGGGAAACTACGAGCAGTACTTC. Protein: CASRPGLAGNYEQYF.

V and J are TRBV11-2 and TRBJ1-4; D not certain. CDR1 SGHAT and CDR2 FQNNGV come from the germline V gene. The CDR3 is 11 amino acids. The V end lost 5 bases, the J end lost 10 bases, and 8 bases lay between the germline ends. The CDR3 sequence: CASSHSGKLFF. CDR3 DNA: TGTGCCAGCAGCCATAGCGGAAAACTGTTTTTT.

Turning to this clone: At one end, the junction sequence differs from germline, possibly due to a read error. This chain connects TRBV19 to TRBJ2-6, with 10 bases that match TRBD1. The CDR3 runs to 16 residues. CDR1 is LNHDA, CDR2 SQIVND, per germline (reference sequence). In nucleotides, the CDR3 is TGTGCCAGCAGGGACAGGGGTTTCTCTGGGGTCAACGTCCTGACTTTC. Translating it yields CASRDRGFSGVNVLTF.